This entry is about one T cell receptor beta chain. Its antigen is unidentified. This sample was included in a study of T cells in Graves' hyperthyroidism and ophthalmopathy. Whole-study context: At the time of initial diagnosis and before any treatment, peripheral blood was collected.

The source material, RNA transcripts, was used to amplify TCR beta CDR3 regions. First-round RT-PCR of the TCR CDR3 relied on the HTBI primer set. TCRdb reanalysed the multiplex PCR reads using MiXCR and keeps one entry per CDR3 protein. The data hold 600,000 or so distinct CDR3 sequences, with approximately 15% observed a single time. The CDR3 sequence is 15 residues long. CDR1 SNHLY and CDR2 FYNNEI come from the germline V gene. The ends lost 6 bases at V and 3 bases at J; junction bases unmatched: 10. Notes on the study in general: Researchers report that a 13 V-J model separated ophthalmopathy from stable hyperthyroidism. The majority of expanded thyroid clonotypes above 0.001 also appeared in blood.

The sequenced sample was blood. The receptor's source is a woman aged 18-29 years with Graves' ophthalmopathy. The chain carries TRBV2 and TRBJ2-7; the match to TRBD2 covers 8 bases. The CDR3, as DNA: TGTGCCAGCAGGCCTAGGTGGCGGGAGGTCTACGAGCAGTACTTC. It encodes CASRPRWREVYEQYF.